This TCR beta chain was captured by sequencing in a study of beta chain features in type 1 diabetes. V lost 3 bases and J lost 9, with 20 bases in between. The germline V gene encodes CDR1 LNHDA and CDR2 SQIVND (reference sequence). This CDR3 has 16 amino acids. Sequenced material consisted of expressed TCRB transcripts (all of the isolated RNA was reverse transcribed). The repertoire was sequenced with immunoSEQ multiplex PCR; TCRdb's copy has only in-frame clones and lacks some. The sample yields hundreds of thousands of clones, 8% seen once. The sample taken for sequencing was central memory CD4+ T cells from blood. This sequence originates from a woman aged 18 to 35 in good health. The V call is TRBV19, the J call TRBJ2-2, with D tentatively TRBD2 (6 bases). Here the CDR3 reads CASSIPYSGAPRELFF. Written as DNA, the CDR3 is TGTGCCAGTAGTATTCCGTATAGCGGAGCTCCCCGGGAGCTGTTTTTT.